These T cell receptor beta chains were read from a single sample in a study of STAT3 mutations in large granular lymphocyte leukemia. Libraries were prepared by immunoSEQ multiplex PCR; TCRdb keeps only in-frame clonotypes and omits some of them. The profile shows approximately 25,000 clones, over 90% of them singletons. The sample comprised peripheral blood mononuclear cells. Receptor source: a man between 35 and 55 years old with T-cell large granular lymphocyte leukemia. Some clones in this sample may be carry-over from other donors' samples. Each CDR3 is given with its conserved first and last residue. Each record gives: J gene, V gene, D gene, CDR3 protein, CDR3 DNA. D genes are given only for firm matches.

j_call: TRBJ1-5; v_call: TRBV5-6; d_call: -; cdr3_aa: CASSLDRGNQPQHF; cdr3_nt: TGTGCCAGCAGCTTGGACCGGGGGAATCAGCCCCAGCATTTT
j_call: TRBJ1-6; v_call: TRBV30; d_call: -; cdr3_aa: CAWRQNRDSPLHF; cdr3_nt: TGTGCCTGGAGGCAAAACAGAGATTCACCCCTCCACTTT
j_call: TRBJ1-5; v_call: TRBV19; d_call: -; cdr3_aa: CASAGASNQPQHF; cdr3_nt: TGTGCCAGTGCGGGGGCAAGCAATCAGCCCCAGCATTTT
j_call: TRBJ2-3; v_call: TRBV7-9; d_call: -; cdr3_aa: CASSQTRTDTQYF; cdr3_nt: TGTGCCAGCAGCCAGACTCGCACAGATACGCAGTATTTT
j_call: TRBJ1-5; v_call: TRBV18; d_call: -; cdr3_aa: CASSSNGANQPQHF; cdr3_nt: TGTGCCAGCTCATCTAACGGGGCAAATCAGCCCCAGCATTTT
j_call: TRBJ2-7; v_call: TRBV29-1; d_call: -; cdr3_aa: CSVEDGGTVTYEQYF; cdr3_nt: TGCAGCGTTGAAGATGGGGGGACGGTTACCTACGAGCAGTACTTC
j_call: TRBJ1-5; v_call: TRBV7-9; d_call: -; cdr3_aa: CASSSADVASNQPQHF; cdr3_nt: TGTGCCAGCAGCTCGGCCGACGTGGCCAGCAATCAGCCCCAGCATTTT
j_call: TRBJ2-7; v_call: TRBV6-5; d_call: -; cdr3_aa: CASRDLLVSDEQYF; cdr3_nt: TGTGCCAGCAGGGACCTACTCGTCTCCGACGAGCAGTACTTC
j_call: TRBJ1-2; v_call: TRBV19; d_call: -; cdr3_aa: CASSSPRLRNGYTF; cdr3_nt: TGTGCCAGTAGTAGCCCCCGTCTGAGGAATGGCTACACCTTC
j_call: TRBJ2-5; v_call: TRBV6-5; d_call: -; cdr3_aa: CARSSEMNQYF; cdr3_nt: TGTGCCCGCAGTTCAGAGATGAACCAGTACTTC
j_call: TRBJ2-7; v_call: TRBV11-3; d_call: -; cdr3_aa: CASSLAGYEQYF; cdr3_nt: TGTGCCAGCAGCTTGGCAGGCTACGAGCAGTACTTC
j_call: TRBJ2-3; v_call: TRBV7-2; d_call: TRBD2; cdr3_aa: CASSLRRGADTQYF; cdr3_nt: TGTGCCAGCAGCTTAAGGCGGGGGGCTGATACGCAGTATTTT
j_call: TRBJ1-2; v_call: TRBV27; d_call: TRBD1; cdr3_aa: CASSLADRGGYTF; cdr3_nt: TGTGCCAGCAGTTTAGCCGACAGGGGTGGCTACACCTTC
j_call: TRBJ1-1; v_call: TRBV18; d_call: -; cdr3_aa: CASSPPSVNTEAFF; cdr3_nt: TGTGCCAGCTCACCACCGTCAGTCAACACTGAAGCTTTCTTT
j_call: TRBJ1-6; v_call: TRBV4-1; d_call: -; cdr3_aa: CASSPGAKNSPLHF; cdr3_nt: TGCGCCAGCAGTCCGGGCGCAAAAAATTCACCCCTCCACTTT